These 17 T cell receptor beta chains share one sample of origin, sequenced in a study of control samples from healthy donors and cancer patients. Repertoires were generated with immunoSEQ multiplex PCR, while TCRdb's copy carries only in-frame clones and drops some. The sample gives roughly 400,000 clones, approximately 92% of which show up once; around 6.4% is in the top ten. The sample taken for sequencing was PBMCs. The receptors shown here come from a man aged 40-55 years with head and neck cancer.

This clone was picked up many times. This chain links TRBV28 with TRBJ1-5, with D unresolved. CDR1 and CDR2 from the germline V gene are MDHEN and SYDVKM. The CDR3 covers 14 residues. The V end lost 9 bases, the J end lost 7 bases, and 19 bases lay between the germline ends. CDR3 nucleotides: TGTGCCAGTCATGCTCTTTCAGGCAGGCAGCCCCAGCATTTT. It specifies CASHALSGRQPQHF.

The rearrangement uses TRBV7-8 and TRBJ1-1, with 7 bases fitting TRBD1. Germline-derived CDR1 and CDR2 are SGHVS and FQNEAQ. The J segment lost 0 bases and the V segment lost 5 bases, leaving 3 bases of the junction unmatched. The CDR3 runs to 14 residues. CDR3 sequence reads: CASSHRGLNTEAFF. The CDR3 DNA is TGTGCCAGCAGCCACAGGGGACTGAACACTGAAGCTTTCTTT.

The genes are TRBV5-1 and TRBJ2-3; 8 bases map to TRBD2. Germline CDR1 reads SGHRS; CDR2 reads YFSETQ. This CDR3 region has 17 residues. Trimming cost V 0 bases and J 2 bases; bases outside gene matches: 8. The CDR3 reads CASSLAVAGSNTDTQYF. Here the CDR3 DNA reads TGCGCCAGCAGCTTGGCCGTAGCGGGATCAAACACAGATACGCAGTATTTT. Full variable domain (remainder filled in from reference TRBV5-1 and TRBJ2-3): KAGVTQTPRYLIKTRGQQVTLSCSPISGHRSVSWYQQTPGQGLQFLFEYFSETQRNKGNFPGRFSGRQFSNSRSEMNVSTLELGDSALYLCASSLAVAGSNTDTQYFGPGTRLTVL.

This chain uses TRBV5-1 with TRBJ1-3; 7 bases agree with TRBD1. This CDR3 spans 18 amino acids. Trimming took 4 bases from V and 0 from J; bases not matched to a gene: 13. The germline V gene encodes CDR1 SGHRS and CDR2 YFSETQ. The CDR3, as DNA: TGCGCCAGCAGCCCTCGGACAGGCCACCGCCTCTCTGGAAACACCATATATTTT. This codes for CASSPRTGHRLSGNTIYF. Combining the CDR3 with reference TRBV5-1 and TRBJ1-3 gives the whole variable domain KAGVTQTPRYLIKTRGQQVTLSCSPISGHRSVSWYQQTPGQGLQFLFEYFSETQRNKGNFPGRFSGRQFSNSRSEMNVSTLELGDSALYLCASSPRTGHRLSGNTIYFGEGSWLTVV.

The CDR3 nucleotides are TGTGCCAGCAGCTTAACAGCGGGGGGCCCAAACGGTATGAATGAGCAGTTCTTC. Translation: CASSLTAGGPNGMNEQFF. The chain has TRBV7-3 and TRBJ2-1; 9 bases line up with TRBD2. CDR3 length: 18 residues. V lost 0 bases, J lost 7 bases, and 13 bases stayed unmatched. Per germline, CDR1 SGHTA and CDR2 FQGTGA.

The chain is built from TRBV5-6 and TRBJ1-6, with D uncertain. CDR3 length: 14 amino acids. V lost 0 bases, J lost 8 bases, and 9 bases lay in between. Germline values: CDR1 SGHDT, CDR2 YYEEEE. CDR3 nucleotide sequence: TGTGCCAGCAGCTTGGGGGGTCGCGATTCACCCCTCCACTTT. It yields the protein CASSLGGRDSPLHF. Full variable domain (outside the CDR3, taken from reference TRBV5-6 and TRBJ1-6): DAGVTQSPTHLIKTRGQQVTLRCSPKSGHDTVSWYQQALGQGPQFIFQYYEEEERQRGNFPDRFSGHQFPNYSSELNVNALLLGDSALYLCASSLGGRDSPLHFGNGTRLTVT.

The V gene is TRBV7-3, the J gene TRBJ2-3; TRBD2 matches 9 bases. Germline V gene data show CDR1 as SGHTA and CDR2 as FQGTGA. The J segment lost 2 bases and the V segment lost 5 bases, leaving 8 bases of the junction unmatched. The CDR3 extends over 16 amino acids. For the CDR3, the DNA is TGTGCCAGCAGCCCCTACGGCGGGGGGGTCACAGATACGCAGTATTTT. This codes for CASSPYGGGVTDTQYF.

This clone was seen a single time. The rearrangement joins TRBV19 to TRBJ1-4; the D gene is possibly TRBD1 (6 bases). V was trimmed by 1 base and J by 7 bases, leaving 16 bases between them. CDR3 size: 16 residues. The V gene's germline CDR1 is LNHDA and CDR2 SQIVND (reference sequence). The CDR3 region is CASSIGSGGAGEKLFF. The CDR3 coding sequence is TGTGCCAGTAGTATAGGATCCGGGGGGGCCGGTGAAAAACTGTTTTTT.

The count of this clone is one. V is TRBV7-3 and J is TRBJ1-1; TRBD1 is a possible D gene (5 bases). The germline V gene has CDR1 SGHTA and CDR2 FQGTGA. This CDR3 spans 15 amino acids. Trimming stripped 5 bases from V and 3 bases from J, with 16 bases between. The CDR3 DNA follows: TGTGCCAGCAGCGCACGAGAAGGGGTTCACACTGAAGCTTTCTTT. Encoded protein: CASSAREGVHTEAFF.

This clone was counted once. The chain recombines TRBV3-1 (or the pseudogene TRBV3-2) with TRBJ1-1; TRBD1 aligns across 7 bases. The CDR3 contains 15 residues. Per germline, CDR1 LGHDT and CDR2 YNNKEL (reference sequence). The J segment lost 0 bases and the V segment lost 4 bases, leaving 5 bases of the junction unmatched. CDR3 in DNA: TGTGCCAGCAGCCCGGGGGGACAGCTGAACACTGAAGCTTTCTTT. Protein product: CASSPGGQLNTEAFF.

V is TRBV6-2 or TRBV6-3 and J is TRBJ1-1; a weak D match, TRBD1 (5 bases). CDR1 and CDR2 (germline): MNHEY, SVGEGT. This CDR3 spans 12 amino acids. Trimming removed 0 bases from V and 11 bases from J, with 10 bases in between. This chain's CDR3 is CASSYSDIRAFF. DNA for the CDR3: TGTGCCAGCAGTTACTCGGACATTCGGGCTTTCTTT.

The chain combines TRBV3-1 (or the pseudogene TRBV3-2) with TRBJ2-3; D is ambiguous. Trimming removed 3 bases at V and 6 bases at J, with 7 bases between. CDR3 length equals 12 residues. Looked up from germline, CDR1 is LGHDT and CDR2 is YNNKEL (reference sequence). The CDR3 nucleotides read TGTGCCAGCAGCCACTCATATGATACGCAGTATTTT. This sequence encodes CASSHSYDTQYF.

The CDR3 spells CASSLDRGDEKLFF. The CDR3 region has the DNA TGTGCCAGCAGCTTAGACAGGGGGGATGAAAAACTGTTTTTT. The V and J genes are TRBV11-2 and TRBJ1-4; 7 bases agree with TRBD1. This CDR3 has 14 amino acids. V shed 0 bases, J shed 6 bases, and the junction held 1 base outside the gene matches. Per the germline V gene, CDR1 is SGHAT and CDR2 is FQNNGV.

The chain links TRBV12-5 to TRBJ1-6; TRBD1 matches at 8 bases. Germline-derived CDR1 and CDR2 are LGHNT and FRNRAP. With 3 bases clipped from V and 9 bases from J, the junction kept 19 bases outside the gene matches. The CDR3 has 19 amino acids. Here the CDR3 reads CASGLARDRSFTGGSPLHF. The CDR3 bases are TGTGCTAGTGGTTTAGCTCGGGACAGGTCCTTCACCGGGGGTTCACCCCTCCACTTT.

The DNA for the CDR3 is TGTGCCAGCTCACCAGGGGCCTCGGAGGGCTACACCTTC. Translated, it gives CASSPGASEGYTF. The V gene is TRBV18, the J gene TRBJ1-2, with D tentatively TRBD1 (5 bases). Trimming left V 2 bases short and J 8 bases short, with 12 bases between. Germline CDR1 and CDR2: KGHSH and LQKENI. The CDR3 is made up of 13 amino acids.

The V gene is TRBV2, the J gene TRBJ2-5; 9 bases line up with TRBD2. The CDR3 extends over 15 amino acids. CDR1 is SNHLY, CDR2 FYNNEI, per germline. V dropped 6 bases and J dropped 3; count of bases not matched to a gene: 8. The CDR3 bases are TGTGCCAGCAGGGTTGGGACTAGCAAAAAAGAGACCCAGTACTTC. It translates to CASRVGTSKKETQYF.

V is TRBV6-2 or TRBV6-3 and J is TRBJ2-6, with 7 bases that match TRBD1. The CDR3 length is 18 residues. The germline V gene encodes CDR1 MNHEY and CDR2 SVGEGT. The trim removed 6 bases at V and 0 bases at J, leaving 11 bases unmatched. The CDR3 DNA follows: TGTGCCAGCAGCGATTTACAGGGGACAAGCTCTGGGGCCAACGTCCTGACTTTC. Protein product: CASSDLQGTSSGANVLTF.